This section outlines one TCR beta chain sequence together with its context. Its target is unknown. Both 60 Vbeta primers and 13 Jbeta primers went into the PCR. The method was immunoSEQ multiplex PCR; TCRdb's version includes in-frame clones alone and lacks a portion of them. The sample has just over 80,000 clones; the top ten hold approximately 1%. This record comes from a study of cytomegalovirus exposure and HLA in healthy donors. Notes on the study in general: A later examination showed that TCR association rates differed by HLA locus, with DRB1 most and HLA-C fewest.

Input material: PBMCs. The TCR sequence derives from a woman aged 25 to 39 in good health and CMV-seronegative.

CDR3 amino acids: CASSFGTGAEQYF. DNA of the CDR3: TGTGCCAGCAGCTTCGGGACAGGGGCCGAGCAGTACTTC. V and J are TRBV27 and TRBJ2-7; 10 bases map to TRBD1. The CDR3 contains 13 residues. The germline V gene has CDR1 MNHEY and CDR2 SMNVEV (reference sequence). The junction had 5 bases not matched to a gene; V was cut back by 6 bases and J by 6 bases.